The 30 T cell receptor beta chains given below trace back to one sample, sequenced in a study of T cell responses to AZD1222 COVID-19 vaccine. This table comes from immunoSEQ multiplex PCR, and its TCRdb copy is limited to in-frame clones, with some not included. The sample has around 70,000 clones, 60% to 85% seen once; the top ten hold around 10%. The specimen comprised peripheral blood, sampled on day 0 of AZD1222 vaccination. All receptors derive from an adult in good health.

J is TRBJ1-1 and V is TRBV6-4, with D unresolved. Trimming took 4 bases from V and 2 from J, leaving 8 bases between them. Germline V lookup: CDR1 MRHNA, CDR2 SNTAGT. The CDR3 runs to 13 residues. The CDR3 sequence is CASSGEANTEAFF. The CDR3 DNA reads TGTGCCAGCAGTGGGGAAGCAAACACTGAAGCTTTCTTT.

The chain combines TRBV13 with TRBJ1-6; 8 positions agree with TRBD1. Germline-derived CDR1 and CDR2 are PRHDT and FYEKMQ (reference sequence). V shed 5 bases and J 9 bases; nucleotides not matched to a gene: 6. The CDR3 has 14 residues. CDR3 residues: CASSPGQVFSPLHF. The CDR3 DNA reads TGTGCCAGCAGCCCGGGACAGGTCTTTTCACCCCTCCACTTT. The whole variable domain, remainder taken from reference TRBV13 and TRBJ1-6, is AAGVIQSPRHLIKEKRETATLKCYPIPRHDTVYWYQQGPGQDPQFLISFYEKMQSDKGSIPDRFSAQQFSDYHSELNMSSLELGDSALYFCASSPGQVFSPLHFGNGTRLTVT.

J is TRBJ2-5 and V is TRBV4-3, with D maybe TRBD1 (6 bases). The CDR3 covers 16 residues. The germline V and J ends were trimmed by 1 base and 5 bases, with 17 bases remaining between them. Per germline, CDR1 LGHNA and CDR2 YSLEER. The CDR3 loop is CASSQGTGRTVETQYF. The CDR3 DNA reads TGCGCCAGCAGCCAAGGAACGGGCCGGACAGTGGAGACCCAGTACTTC.

The chain uses TRBV5-1 and TRBJ1-2; TRBD1 matches at 7 bases. The CDR3 covers 14 residues. The J segment lost 6 bases and the V segment lost 0 bases, leaving 5 bases of the junction unmatched. Per the germline V gene, CDR1 is SGHRS and CDR2 is YFSETQ. CDR3 residues: CASSLVTGENGYTF. Written as DNA, the CDR3 is TGCGCCAGCAGCTTGGTAACAGGGGAAAATGGCTACACCTTC.

This clone has a handful of counts. This CDR3 reads CASSSMGGVSGANVLTF. The DNA for the CDR3 is TGTGCCAGCAGCTCTATGGGGGGTGTCTCTGGGGCCAACGTCCTGACTTTC. The genes are TRBV5-8 and TRBJ2-6; D possibly corresponds to TRBD2 (6 bases). This CDR3 is 17 amino acids long. CDR1 SGHTS and CDR2 YDEGEE come from the germline V gene. V was shortened by 3 bases and J by 0 bases, with 13 bases between the two germline ends.

This clone was seen more than once but under ten times. This chain uses TRBV23-1 with TRBJ2-1; 10 nucleotides line up with TRBD1. TRBV23-1 is designated an ORF whose function remains uncertain. The CDR3 has 17 amino acids. The V and J ends lost 10 bases and 8 bases, in that order; junction bases with no gene match: 20. CDR3 protein: CATIMSGTGDSGDEQFF. CDR3 sequence (DNA): TGCGCCACCATCATGTCCGGGACAGGGGATTCGGGGGATGAGCAGTTCTTC.

The J gene is TRBJ2-7, the V gene TRBV5-6; D is possibly TRBD2 (7 bases). In germline, CDR1 is SGHDT, CDR2 YYEEEE. The CDR3 runs 16 residues. Trimming removed 7 bases from V and 4 bases from J, with 24 bases in between. This CDR3 reads CASCGDLGGGPYEQYF. The CDR3 DNA reads TGTGCCAGCTGCGGGGATCTTGGGGGGGGGCCGTACGAGCAGTACTTC.

V and J are TRBV7-9 and TRBJ2-6; 7 bases are shared with TRBD1. CDR1 and CDR2 from the germline V gene are SEHNR and FQNEAQ (reference sequence). The CDR3 sequence is 18 residues long. With V trimmed by 5 bases and J by 0 bases, 10 bases remained unmatched. The CDR3 sequence: CASSAAGTALSGANVLTF. In DNA form, the CDR3 reads TGTGCCAGCAGCGCCGCCGGGACAGCTCTCTCTGGGGCCAACGTCCTGACTTTC.

CDR3 protein: CASVGRLNTEAFF. In DNA form, the CDR3 reads TGCGCCAGCGTAGGACGGTTGAACACTGAAGCTTTCTTT. The rearrangement links TRBV5-1 to TRBJ1-1; D not resolved. CDR3 length: 13 amino acids. Per germline, CDR1 SGHRS and CDR2 YFSETQ. V was shortened by 7 bases and J by 0 bases, with 10 bases between the two germline ends. Drawing the rest from reference TRBV5-1 and TRBJ1-1, the complete variable domain is KAGVTQTPRYLIKTRGQQVTLSCSPISGHRSVSWYQQTPGQGLQFLFEYFSETQRNKGNFPGRFSGRQFSNSRSEMNVSTLELGDSALYLCASVGRLNTEAFFGQGTRLTVV.

The chain links TRBV7-8 to TRBJ1-2; tentative D call: TRBD1 (6 bases). The CDR3 totals 15 residues. V lost 5 bases, J lost 3 bases, and 16 bases lay in between. Germline CDR1 and CDR2: SGHVS and FQNEAQ. CDR3 nucleotides: TGTGCCAGCAGCCTCAATACAGGGTCTCACTATGGCTACACCTTC. This gives the protein CASSLNTGSHYGYTF.

This clone has only a few counts. V usage is TRBV7-8 and J usage is TRBJ1-4; 7 nucleotides agree with TRBD1. The CDR3 loop spans 18 amino acids. Germline CDR1 is SGHVS and CDR2 is FQNEAQ. With V trimmed by 4 bases and J by 2 bases, 13 bases remained unmatched. CDR3 DNA sequence: TGTGCCAGCAGCTCTCCTTTCGAGGGGGCTAATACTAATGAAAAACTGTTTTTT. It encodes CASSSPFEGANTNEKLFF. The complete variable domain, with remaining parts taken from reference TRBV7-8 and TRBJ1-4, reads GAGVSQSPRYKVAKRGQDVALRCDPISGHVSLFWYQQALGQGPEFLTYFQNEAQLDKSGLPSDRFFAERPEGSVSTLKIQRTQQEDSAVYLCASSSPFEGANTNEKLFFGSGTQLSVL.

The rearrangement links TRBV4-3 to TRBJ2-3; D not certain. CDR3 size: 15 residues. From germline, CDR1 is LGHNA and CDR2 YSLEER. V lost 1 base and J 2 bases, leaving 10 bases between the germline ends. The CDR3, as DNA: TGCGCCAGCAGCCAAGTTTCGAGTTACACAGATACGCAGTATTTT. This codes for CASSQVSSYTDTQYF.

The chain recombines TRBV3-1 (or the pseudogene TRBV3-2) with TRBJ2-7; D gene ambiguous. Trimming removed 1 base at V and 6 bases at J, with 7 bases between. Per germline, CDR1 LGHDT and CDR2 YNNKEL (reference sequence). The CDR3 extends over 12 amino acids. CDR3 in DNA: TGTGCCAGCAGCCAAGTTTCCGGCGAGCAGTACTTC. This translates into CASSQVSGEQYF.

The V and J genes are TRBV7-9 and TRBJ2-7; D unresolved. The germline V gene has CDR1 SEHNR and CDR2 FQNEAQ (reference sequence). The CDR3 totals 15 residues. Trimming removed 1 base from V and 0 bases from J, with 10 bases in between. The CDR3 here is CASSLVLGPSYEQYF. CDR3 bases: TGTGCCAGCAGCTTAGTATTGGGTCCCTCCTACGAGCAGTACTTC.

This clone was found a few times. The CDR3 reads CASSESQHWFSPLHF. The DNA of the CDR3 is TGTGCCAGCAGTGAGTCCCAACATTGGTTTTCACCCCTCCACTTT. The V call is TRBV25-1, the J call TRBJ1-6; D gene uncertain. Trimming took 3 bases from V and 9 from J, leaving 15 bases between them. There are 15 residues in the CDR3. The V gene's germline CDR1 is MGHDK and CDR2 SYGVNS.

The V gene is TRBV24-1, the J gene TRBJ2-2; a weak D match, TRBD2 (6 bases). V lost 9 bases and J lost 1, with 11 bases in between. The CDR3 runs to 14 residues. Germline assignment: CDR1 KGHDR and CDR2 SFDVKD. CDR3: CATSGTGNTGELFF. CDR3 in DNA: TGTGCCACCTCCGGGACTGGGAACACCGGGGAGCTGTTTTTT.

This chain uses TRBV3-1 (or the pseudogene TRBV3-2) with TRBJ1-4; possibly TRBD1 for D (6 bases). Trimming left V 1 base short and J 5 bases short, with 14 bases between. CDR3 length equals 16 residues. Germline CDR1 is LGHDT and CDR2 is YNNKEL (reference sequence). The CDR3: CASSQAWGPLNEKLFF. CDR3 nucleotides: TGTGCCAGCAGCCAAGCTTGGGGGCCGCTGAATGAAAAACTGTTTTTT.

The genes are TRBV9 and TRBJ2-3; D is ambiguous. The V end was cut by 5 bases, the J end by 0 bases, with 13 bases between. The CDR3 is 15 residues long. Germline V gene sequence: CDR1 SGDLS, CDR2 YYNGEE. In DNA form, the CDR3 reads TGTGCCAGCAGTTCTCGTCCCTTTAGCACAGATACGCAGTATTTT. Amino acids: CASSSRPFSTDTQYF.

The rearrangement links TRBV5-4 to TRBJ2-2; 9 nucleotides line up with TRBD2. Germline assignment: CDR1 SGHNT and CDR2 YYREEE (reference sequence). The V and J ends lost 0 bases and 4 bases, in that order; junction bases with no gene match: 7. This CDR3 has 17 residues. The CDR3 bases are TGTGCCAGCAGCTTGGATAGCGGGGGCCGTCTCACCGGGGAGCTGTTTTTT. This encodes CASSLDSGGRLTGELFF.

This clone was seen only a few times. The chain joins TRBV7-2 to TRBJ2-1, with a weak D call TRBD1 (5 bases). CDR3 length equals 14 residues. Trimming left V 4 bases short and J 9 bases short, with 16 bases between. The germline CDR1 and CDR2 sequences are SGHTA and FQGNSA. The DNA for the CDR3 is TGTGCCAGCAGCTCCCGCCAAGGGGTATTTGAGCAGTTCTTC. It codes for CASSSRQGVFEQFF. Filled out from reference TRBV7-2 and TRBJ2-1, the complete variable domain reads GAGVSQSPSNKVTEKGKDVELRCDPISGHTALYWYRQSLGQGLEFLIYFQGNSAPDKSGLPSDRFSAERTGGSVSTLTIQRTQQEDSAVYLCASSSRQGVFEQFFGPGTRLTVL.

This chain uses TRBV6-5 with TRBJ1-1, with D perhaps TRBD1 (5 bases). The CDR3 is 13 amino acids. Trimming cost V 6 bases and J 11 bases, with 19 bases left between them. Looked up from germline, CDR1 is MNHEY and CDR2 is SVGAGI. CDR3 in DNA: TGTGCCAGCAGCAGAGACGGGACCATGGAGGCTTTCTTT. This encodes CASSRDGTMEAFF.

The chain joins TRBV5-4 to TRBJ1-1, with a tentative D call TRBD1 (6 bases). Germline CDR1 SGHNT, CDR2 YYREEE (reference sequence). Trimming shortened V by 3 bases and J by 6 bases, and 15 bases separated the two germline ends. The CDR3 runs 14 residues. The CDR3 is CASSYSSGAPEAFF. DNA of the CDR3: TGTGCCAGCAGCTACAGTTCAGGGGCACCTGAAGCTTTCTTT.

The CDR3 DNA reads as TGTGCATGCCGGGTCCTCAAGAACACCGGGGAGCTGTTTTTT. Encoded protein: CACRVLKNTGELFF. The rearrangement joins TRBV19 to TRBJ2-2, with unresolved D. Germline CDR1 LNHDA, CDR2 SQIVND (reference sequence). This CDR3 comprises 14 residues.

This chain links TRBV10-3 with TRBJ2-2, with D tentatively TRBD1 or TRBD2 (5 bases each). The V gene's germline CDR1 is ENHRY and CDR2 SYGVKD. V lost 7 bases, J lost 6 bases, and 9 bases lay in between. This CDR3 spans 12 amino acids. The DNA for the CDR3 is TGTGCCATCATCGGGGACGCCGGGGAGCTGTTTTTT. It is translated as CAIIGDAGELFF.

DNA for the CDR3: TGTGCCAGCAGCTTGGGTGGTGAGACAGGCTCCTACGAGCAGTACTTC. It encodes CASSLGGETGSYEQYF. The gene calls are TRBV5-4 and TRBJ2-7; possibly TRBD1 for D (6 bases). Per germline, CDR1 SGHNT and CDR2 YYREEE (reference sequence). Trimming took off 0 bases at V and 0 bases at J, with 13 bases between the two ends. This CDR3 region has 16 residues.

This clone was picked up a small number of times. The chain couples TRBV4-1 to TRBJ1-2, with unresolved D. The CDR3 has 17 residues. V was pared by 2 bases and J by 8 bases, with 24 bases between. Germline V CDR1 and CDR2: MGHRA, YSYEKL. CDR3 nucleotide sequence: TGCGCCAGCAGCCAACGCGCCACTTTAGGGAGACGCGGCGGCTACACCTTC. Amino acids: CASSQRATLGRRGGYTF.

This chain connects TRBV28 to TRBJ2-7; 8 bases are a match to TRBD1. The CDR3 spans 14 residues. V shed 2 bases, J shed 5 bases, and the junction held 5 bases outside the gene matches. Germline lookup yields CDR1 MDHEN and CDR2 SYDVKM. CDR3 coding DNA: TGTGCCAGCAGTTTAGGAGGACAGGGAAACGAGCAGTACTTC. This translates into CASSLGGQGNEQYF.

The chain uses TRBV6-5 and TRBJ2-1; TRBD2 is a possible D gene (5 bases). The CDR3 has 14 residues. With 5 bases removed from V and 1 base from J, the gap between germline ends came to 9 bases. Germline V CDR1 and CDR2: MNHEY, SVGAGI. The CDR3 protein is CASSREGSYNEQFF. The CDR3 DNA reads TGTGCCAGCAGTAGAGAGGGTTCCTACAATGAGCAGTTCTTC.

The chain recombines TRBV27 with TRBJ1-6; D is uncertain. In germline, CDR1 is MNHEY, CDR2 SMNVEV (reference sequence). The CDR3 totals 15 residues. The V and J ends lost 4 bases and 1 base respectively, with 8 bases between them. The CDR3 DNA reads as TGTGCCAGCAGTTCGGGGTTATCCTATAATTCACCCCTCCACTTT. The encoded protein is CASSSGLSYNSPLHF.

J is TRBJ2-3 and V is TRBV24-1, with TRBD1 matching over 9 bases. Germline CDR1 KGHDR, CDR2 SFDVKD. This CDR3 region has 17 residues. V dropped 5 bases and J dropped 4; count of bases not matched to a gene: 12. The DNA for the CDR3 is TGTGCCACCAGTGCTCCCCCAGGGACAGGGTCGGCAGATACGCAGTATTTT. This codes for CATSAPPGTGSADTQYF.